This paragraph covers one T cell receptor (beta chain) sequence. The TCRbeta library was prepared with unique molecular identifiers. TCRdb called the PCR reads again in MiXCR, with one record for every CDR3 protein. The data show 700,000 to 850,000 distinct CDR3 sequences, approximately 15% seen once. These data are taken from a study of T-cell reconstitution after alpha-beta-depleted transplantation in children. Germline V gene lookup returns CDR1 DFQATT and CDR2 SNEGSKA (reference sequence). The CDR3 contains 14 residues. The V and J ends lost 0 bases and 2 bases respectively, with 11 bases between them.

This chain uses TRBV20-1 with TRBJ2-7, with D maybe TRBD1 (5 bases). The receptor was derived from a male patient younger than 18 who had a stem cell transplant for acute lymphoblastic leukemia, so the T cells may come from the graft donor. The specimen was PBMCs, mostly from graft donor cells, collected 360 days after TCRalphabeta/CD19-depleted stem cell transplant. In DNA form, the CDR3 reads TGCAGTGCTAGAGATCTAGGGGTAACCTACGAGCAGTACTTC. As protein: CSARDLGVTYEQYF.